This section outlines one T cell receptor beta chain sequence together with its context. This sample is drawn from a study of preoperative IRX-2 immunotherapy in early breast cancer. Repertoires were generated with immunoSEQ multiplex PCR, while TCRdb's copy carries only in-frame clones and drops some. Among fewer than 40,000 clones listed, about 96% were seen once. Germline CDR1 GTSNPN, CDR2 SVGIG (reference sequence). The CDR3 sequence is 11 residues long. Trimming took 6 bases from V and 10 from J, leaving 12 bases between them. Treatment in this sample: preoperative locoregional IRX-2 cytokine immunotherapy.

This clonotype was obtained from a human donor with breast cancer. The chain couples TRBV30 to TRBJ1-4, with D perhaps TRBD1 (5 bases). This specimen was taken from a patient treated with IRX-2 immunotherapy. The CDR3 nucleotides read TGTGCCTGCACGAACGGGGGAAAACTGTTTTTT. Translating it yields CACTNGGKLFF.